These 26 T cell receptor beta chains originate from one sample sequenced in a study of T cell changes during pregnancy in multiple sclerosis. Profiling relied on immunoSEQ multiplex PCR, and the TCRdb table lists in-frame clones only, not all of them. The profile shows roughly 61,000 clones, 93% of them singletons. The starting material was peripheral blood, obtained after pregnancy. The receptors were gathered from a female donor with multiple sclerosis, enrolled in a pregnancy study.

This chain joins TRBV6-6 and TRBJ1-1; 7 bases match TRBD1. V lost 5 bases, J lost 4 bases, and 7 bases stayed unmatched. This CDR3 has 14 amino acids. Germline CDR1 MNHNY, CDR2 SVGAGI (reference sequence). CDR3 bases: TGTGCCAGCAGTCCGCGACAGGGTGGCACTGAAGCTTTCTTT. Protein: CASSPRQGGTEAFF.

V is TRBV19 and J is TRBJ2-1; TRBD2 aligns across 8 bases. V was pared by 3 bases and J by 2 bases, with 12 bases of the junction left unmatched. Germline V gene sequence: CDR1 LNHDA, CDR2 SQIVND (reference sequence). The CDR3 consists of 18 residues. CDR3 region: CASSIGGSIAGPYNEQFF. The CDR3 region has the DNA TGTGCCAGTAGTATTGGTGGGTCGATAGCGGGACCCTACAATGAGCAGTTCTTC.

The gene calls are TRBV25-1 and TRBJ2-1; TRBD1 agrees at 8 bases. J gave up 9 bases and V 5 bases, and 3 bases lay outside the gene matches. CDR1 and CDR2 from the germline V gene are MGHDK and SYGVNS. The length of the CDR3 is 12 residues. The CDR3: CASSFTGGEQFF. For the CDR3, the DNA is TGTGCCAGCAGTTTCACAGGGGGTGAGCAGTTCTTC.

The chain carries TRBV4-1 and TRBJ2-1; TRBD2 matches 11 bases. The CDR3 consists of 12 residues. Germline V gene lookup returns CDR1 MGHRA and CDR2 YSYEKL. J lost 14 bases, V lost 3 bases, and 3 bases had no gene match. CDR3 bases: TGCGCCAGCAGCCAGGGACTAGCGGAAAAGTTCTTC. This sequence encodes CASSQGLAEKFF.

This chain links TRBV12-5 with TRBJ1-3; the D gene is possibly TRBD1 (6 bases). V lost 0 bases and J 0 bases, leaving 24 bases between the germline ends. The CDR3 extends over 21 amino acids. Germline V gene lookup returns CDR1 LGHNT and CDR2 FRNRAP. Written as DNA, the CDR3 is TGTGCTAGTGGTTTGGTACCTCGCGTCGGGACACTGTCCCACTCTGGAAACACCATATATTTT. It codes for CASGLVPRVGTLSHSGNTIYF.

The chain links TRBV13 to TRBJ2-7, with TRBD2 matching 7 bases. CDR1 PRHDT and CDR2 FYEKMQ come from the germline V gene (reference sequence). J gave up 2 bases and V 1 base, and 5 bases lay outside the gene matches. This CDR3 comprises 15 residues. CDR3 residues: CASSLDGRGTYEQYF. For the CDR3, the DNA is TGTGCCAGCAGCTTAGACGGGCGGGGGACCTACGAGCAGTACTTC. The whole variable domain, remainder taken from reference TRBV13 and TRBJ2-7, is AAGVIQSPRHLIKEKRETATLKCYPIPRHDTVYWYQQGPGQDPQFLISFYEKMQSDKGSIPDRFSAQQFSDYHSELNMSSLELGDSALYFCASSLDGRGTYEQYFGPGTRLTVT.

This rearrangement joins TRBV18 to TRBJ2-1; 7 bases map to TRBD2. V gave up 3 bases and J gave up 4 bases; unmatched junction bases: 6. Germline CDR1 KGHSH, CDR2 LQKENI. The CDR3 covers 15 residues. Here the CDR3 reads CASSPGASGYNEQFF. The CDR3 DNA follows: TGTGCCAGCTCACCCGGCGCTAGCGGTTACAATGAGCAGTTCTTC.

The V gene is TRBV6-1, the J gene TRBJ2-2; maybe TRBD1 (6 bases). The CDR3 consists of 15 residues. With 6 bases removed from V and 6 bases from J, the gap between germline ends came to 17 bases. Germline-derived CDR1 and CDR2 are MNHNS and SASEGT. CDR3 coding DNA: TGTGCCAGCAGCACCTCGGCAACAGGGTCCGGGGAGCTGTTTTTT. Its protein is CASSTSATGSGELFF.

The rearrangement uses TRBV5-5 and TRBJ2-6; 8 nucleotides align to TRBD1. Germline-derived CDR1 and CDR2 are SGHKS and YYEKEE (reference sequence). The CDR3 loop spans 18 amino acids. Losses at the gene ends were 4 bases for V and 0 bases for J; bases not matched to a gene: 9. The CDR3 DNA is TGTGCCAGCAGCCCTAGACAGGGGCCTAGCTCTGGGGCCAACGTCCTGACTTTC. Its protein product is CASSPRQGPSSGANVLTF.

The rearrangement links TRBV2 to TRBJ2-2; 8 bases line up with TRBD1. J was trimmed by 3 bases and V by 4 bases; bases with no gene match: 7. This CDR3 region has 16 residues. Germline lookup yields CDR1 SNHLY and CDR2 FYNNEI. This chain's CDR3 is CASSVDRAIHTGELFF. The CDR3 nucleotides are TGTGCCAGCAGTGTGGACAGGGCAATCCACACCGGGGAGCTGTTTTTT.

This chain connects TRBV7-2 to TRBJ1-5, with 8 bases that match TRBD1. The CDR3 runs 16 residues. After removal of 4 bases from V and 7 bases from J, the junction contained 12 bases not matched to a gene. CDR1 is SGHTA and CDR2 is FQGNSA in the germline V gene. The CDR3 loop is CASSSGRTGLGQPQHF. CDR3 bases: TGTGCCAGCAGCTCGGGACGGACAGGGTTAGGACAGCCCCAGCATTTT.

This chain's CDR3 is CASSLGTASTEAFF. The CDR3 DNA is TGTGCCAGCAGCCTGGGAACTGCGAGCACTGAAGCTTTCTTT. V is TRBV5-6 and J is TRBJ1-1; the D is unclear. CDR1 is SGHDT, CDR2 YYEEEE, per germline. Trimming removed 4 bases at V and 4 bases at J, with 14 bases between. CDR3 length: 14 residues. The full variable domain, completed using reference TRBV5-6 and TRBJ1-1, is DAGVTQSPTHLIKTRGQQVTLRCSPKSGHDTVSWYQQALGQGPQFIFQYYEEEERQRGNFPDRFSGHQFPNYSSELNVNALLLGDSALYLCASSLGTASTEAFFGQGTRLTVV.

A single count supports this clone. This chain joins TRBV7-2 and TRBJ2-7; the D gene is possibly TRBD2 (6 bases). V was clipped by 5 bases and J by 7 bases, with 18 bases between them. This CDR3 has 14 amino acids. Germline assignment: CDR1 SGHTA and CDR2 FQGNSA. CDR3 nucleotide sequence: TGTGCCAGCAGCCCGACTAGTGGCCCCGGAGAGCAGTACTTC. Amino acid sequence: CASSPTSGPGEQYF.

This sequence joins TRBV7-9 and TRBJ2-7, with D possibly TRBD2 on 6 matching bases. This CDR3 has 15 residues. CDR1 SEHNR and CDR2 FQNEAQ come from the germline V gene (reference sequence). The V and J ends lost 4 bases and 0 bases respectively, with 13 bases between them. CDR3: CASSSPTGSSYEQYF. Here the CDR3 DNA reads TGTGCCAGCAGCTCGCCGACCGGGAGCTCCTACGAGCAGTACTTC. Filled out from reference TRBV7-9 and TRBJ2-7, the complete variable domain reads DTGVSQNPRHKITKRGQNVTFRCDPISEHNRLYWYRQTLGQGPEFLTYFQNEAQLEKSRLLSDRFSAERPKGSFSTLEIQRTEQGDSAMYLCASSSPTGSSYEQYFGPGTRLTVT.

This sequence joins TRBV5-4 and TRBJ2-1; TRBD2 matches at 10 bases. The V segment lost 4 bases and the J segment 10 bases; nucleotides outside the gene matches: 11. This CDR3 contains 15 residues. Germline assignment: CDR1 SGHNT and CDR2 YYREEE (reference sequence). CDR3 sequence: CASSRRAGGLKEQFF. The CDR3 nucleotides read TGTGCCAGCAGCCGGAGAGCGGGAGGGCTAAAAGAGCAGTTCTTC.

V and J are TRBV29-1 and TRBJ2-5; D is unresolved. The germline V gene encodes CDR1 SQVTM and CDR2 ANQGSEA. The CDR3 is 11 residues long. V shed 6 bases and J shed 2 bases, with 7 bases lying between them. CDR3 protein: CSVRFQETQYF. CDR3 DNA sequence: TGCAGCGTGAGATTTCAAGAGACCCAGTACTTC.

The chain has TRBV19 and TRBJ2-7; the match to TRBD2 covers 13 bases. Germline V gene lookup returns CDR1 LNHDA and CDR2 SQIVND (reference sequence). Germline trimming cut 3 bases from V and 2 bases from J; bases unmatched to any gene: 1. This CDR3 is 15 amino acids long. The CDR3 DNA follows: TGTGCCAGTAGTATGGGACTAGCGGGAACCTACGAGCAGTACTTC. Residues: CASSMGLAGTYEQYF.

The rearrangement joins TRBV4-3 to TRBJ2-1; D not resolved. Germline V gives CDR1 LGHNA, CDR2 YSLEER. The CDR3 sequence is 15 residues long. With 0 bases removed from V and 4 bases from J, the gap between germline ends came to 10 bases. Written as DNA, the CDR3 is TGCGCCAGCAGCCAAGATAGAAGCGCTTACAATGAGCAGTTCTTC. Its protein product is CASSQDRSAYNEQFF.

By frequency in the sample, this clone is medium-sized. This chain connects TRBV6-6 to TRBJ2-1; weak D call: TRBD2 (6 bases). Germline V CDR1 and CDR2: MNHNY, SVGAGI (reference sequence). The V end was cut by 4 bases, the J end by 4 bases, with 17 bases between. The CDR3 contains 16 residues. The CDR3 region is CASSWEEPSLYNEQFF. The CDR3 DNA reads TGTGCCAGCAGTTGGGAGGAACCGAGTCTTTACAATGAGCAGTTCTTC.

The DNA for the CDR3 is TGCGCCAGCCGCCCGGGGACAGTGAACACTGAAGCTTTCTTT. Translated: CASRPGTVNTEAFF. The rearrangement joins TRBV5-1 to TRBJ1-1; the match to TRBD1 covers 7 bases. V lost 7 bases to trimming and J lost 0 bases; unmatched junction nucleotides: 6. This CDR3 contains 14 residues. The germline CDR1 and CDR2 sequences are SGHRS and YFSETQ.

In this sample, this clone turned up once. The chain combines TRBV11-3 with TRBJ1-2; TRBD1 is a possible D gene (6 bases). The CDR3 spans 14 residues. V lost 3 bases to trimming and J lost 5 bases, with 13 bases between them. Germline V gene data show CDR1 as SGHNT and CDR2 as YENEEA. CDR3 coding DNA: TGTGCCAGCAGCTTTTCAGGGGCGAAATATGGCTACACCTTC. This codes for CASSFSGAKYGYTF.

The rearrangement uses TRBV5-6 and TRBJ2-3, with TRBD2 matching over 9 bases. The J segment lost 1 base and the V segment lost 0 bases, leaving 3 bases of the junction unmatched. The CDR3 sequence is 16 residues long. CDR1 and CDR2 from the germline V gene are SGHDT and YYEEEE. The chain's CDR3 is CASSLALAGRTDTQYF. The CDR3 DNA sequence: TGTGCCAGCAGCTTGGCTCTAGCGGGGCGCACAGATACGCAGTATTTT.

This clone appeared once. The chain has TRBV19 and TRBJ1-4; 7 bases are a match to TRBD1. The CDR3 sequence is 16 residues long. Germline loops: CDR1 LNHDA, CDR2 SQIVND (reference sequence). Trimming at V came to 4 bases and at J to 8 bases, leaving 13 bases not matched to a gene. Here the CDR3 reads CASSTAPGTVGEKLFF. The CDR3 DNA reads as TGTGCCAGTAGTACTGCTCCCGGGACAGTAGGCGAAAAACTGTTTTTT. Full variable domain (outside the CDR3, taken from reference TRBV19 and TRBJ1-4): DGGITQSPKYLFRKEGQNVTLSCEQNLNHDAMYWYRQDPGQGLRLIYYSQIVNDFQKGDIAEGYSVSREKKESFPLTVTSAQKNPTAFYLCASSTAPGTVGEKLFFGSGTQLSVL.

V gene TRBV7-2 combines with J gene TRBJ2-7; no clear D. CDR1 and CDR2 (germline): SGHTA, FQGNSA. CDR3 size: 14 residues. V shed 4 bases and J shed 1 base, with 11 bases lying between them. The CDR3 DNA follows: TGTGCCAGCAGCTCCTCCCCACTTTCCTACGAGCAGTACTTC. It translates to CASSSSPLSYEQYF.

The chain joins TRBV5-5 to TRBJ2-1, with 7 bases lining up with TRBD2. The germline gives CDR1 SGHKS, CDR2 YYEKEE (reference sequence). Trimming removed 4 bases from V and 8 bases from J; junction bases left unmatched: 12. The CDR3 is 15 amino acids. The CDR3 DNA reads as TGTGCCAGCAGCGCCGCCGGTCGGACTAGAGATGAGCAGTTCTTC. This gives the protein CASSAAGRTRDEQFF.

The CDR3 nucleotides are TGTGCCAGCCTACCCCCGGACAGGAGGAGCAATCAGCCCCAGCATTTT. Translated, it gives CASLPPDRRSNQPQHF. The V gene is TRBV6-7, the J gene TRBJ1-5; 7 nucleotides agree with TRBD1. TRBV6-7 is an ORF for which the function is uncertain. Losses at the gene ends were 8 bases for V and 1 base for J; bases not matched to a gene: 11. The CDR3 is 16 residues long.